The 15 T cell receptor beta chains below all came from one sample that was sequenced in a study of CD8 T cells in Susac syndrome. A quantity of roughly 0.5 to 1 ug RNA underwent reverse transcription using random hexamers. TCRdb reprocessed the immunoSEQ multiplex PCR reads with MiXCR, giving one entry per CDR3 protein. Of 80,000 or so distinct CDR3 sequences in the sample, 85% to 95% were seen once. Sequenced input: CD4+ T cells from PBMCs. These receptors originate from a human donor with Susac syndrome.

The chain combines TRBV2 with TRBJ2-3; 9 positions match TRBD2. Trimming at V came to 7 bases and at J to 2 bases, leaving 7 bases not matched to a gene. CDR1 is SNHLY, CDR2 FYNNEI, per germline. This CDR3 contains 15 residues. CDR3: CASIRLAGSTDTQYF. DNA of the CDR3: TGTGCCAGCATTAGGCTAGCGGGGTCCACAGATACGCAGTATTTT.

The chain combines TRBV28 with TRBJ2-2; 8 nucleotides agree with TRBD1. Germline CDR1 is MDHEN and CDR2 is SYDVKM. Unmatched junction bases numbered 4, after V lost 6 bases and J lost 4 bases. CDR3 length: 14 residues. CDR3 residues: CASRDRARTGELFF. For the CDR3, the DNA is TGTGCCAGCAGGGACAGGGCCCGCACCGGGGAGCTGTTTTTT.

V is TRBV20-1 and J is TRBJ2-7; a weak D match, TRBD1 (6 bases). Trimming took 0 bases from V and 2 from J, leaving 14 bases between them. Germline lookup yields CDR1 DFQATT and CDR2 SNEGSKA (reference sequence). This CDR3 has 15 residues. The chain's CDR3 is CSARDWQGSPYEQYF. The CDR3 DNA sequence: TGCAGTGCTAGAGATTGGCAGGGGTCCCCCTACGAGCAGTACTTC.

The chain joins TRBV29-1 to TRBJ1-1, with TRBD1 identical over 7 bases. The germline gives CDR1 SQVTM, CDR2 ANQGSEA. This CDR3 is 14 amino acids long. With 7 bases clipped from V and 2 bases from J, the junction kept 10 bases outside the gene matches. The CDR3 nucleotides read TGCAGCGCCAGGAGGGGACAGAGAAACACTGAAGCTTTCTTT. As protein: CSARRGQRNTEAFF.

V usage is TRBV18 and J usage is TRBJ2-5; 9 bases agree with TRBD2. The CDR3 is 16 residues long. From germline, CDR1 is KGHSH and CDR2 LQKENI. V was clipped by 2 bases and J by 3 bases; unmatched bases: 7. CDR3 bases: TGTGCCAGCTCACCAGAGATAGCGGGGGCTAAAGAGACCCAGTACTTC. This gives the protein CASSPEIAGAKETQYF.

The chain recombines TRBV7-2 with TRBJ2-7, with 11 bases lining up with TRBD2. The V segment lost 0 bases and the J segment 5 bases; nucleotides outside the gene matches: 3. The germline V gene encodes CDR1 SGHTA and CDR2 FQGNSA. CDR3 length: 15 amino acids. The CDR3 DNA follows: TGTGCCAGCAGCTTAGCCGGACTAGCGGGTAACGAGCAGTACTTC. Translating gives CASSLAGLAGNEQYF. Supplemented by reference TRBV7-2 and TRBJ2-7, the full variable domain reads GAGVSQSPSNKVTEKGKDVELRCDPISGHTALYWYRQSLGQGLEFLIYFQGNSAPDKSGLPSDRFSAERTGGSVSTLTIQRTQQEDSAVYLCASSLAGLAGNEQYFGPGTRLTVT.

This rearrangement joins TRBV7-9 to TRBJ2-3; no firm D call. V was cut by 5 bases and J by 7 bases, with 22 bases left in between. The germline V gene encodes CDR1 SEHNR and CDR2 FQNEAQ (reference sequence). The CDR3 is made up of 16 amino acids. The CDR3: CASSKLLEPARYTQYF. CDR3 bases: TGTGCCAGCAGCAAGCTTTTGGAACCCGCCCGTTATACGCAGTATTTT.

The chain uses TRBV3-1 and TRBJ2-2; no clear D. The V gene's germline CDR1 is LGHDT and CDR2 YNNKEL (reference sequence). Trimming took 7 bases from V and 3 from J, leaving 12 bases between them. The CDR3 consists of 14 residues. This chain's CDR3 is CASIDNGYTGELFF. The CDR3 nucleotides read TGTGCCAGCATCGACAACGGGTACACCGGGGAGCTGTTTTTT.

The rearrangement uses TRBV2 and TRBJ2-5, with no clear D. V was cut by 3 bases and J by 5 bases, with 10 bases left in between. Germline V gene sequence: CDR1 SNHLY, CDR2 FYNNEI. There are 13 residues in the CDR3. CDR3 sequence reads: CASSDAWSETQYF. The DNA for the CDR3 is TGTGCCAGCAGTGACGCCTGGTCGGAGACCCAGTACTTC.

The V and J genes are TRBV28 and TRBJ2-2; 11 bases fit TRBD2. The CDR3 runs 15 residues. CDR1 and CDR2 from the germline V gene are MDHEN and SYDVKM. J was trimmed by 4 bases and V by 4 bases; bases with no gene match: 2. Here the CDR3 DNA reads TGTGCCAGCAGTTCACTAGCGGGGGTCACCGGGGAGCTGTTTTTT. Translating gives CASSSLAGVTGELFF.

The rearrangement uses TRBV7-9 and TRBJ1-6, with 7 bases that match TRBD1. The CDR3 length is 16 residues. CDR1 and CDR2 (germline): SEHNR, FQNEAQ (reference sequence). After removal of 5 bases from V and 6 bases from J, the junction contained 10 bases not matched to a gene. CDR3 nucleotide sequence: TGTGCCAGCAGCCCGTGGGTGGGACAGCTTAATTCACCCCTCCACTTT. Residues: CASSPWVGQLNSPLHF.

The gene calls are TRBV7-2 and TRBJ2-3; the D is unclear. Trimming pared 1 base from V and 8 bases from J, leaving 16 bases between. The CDR3 has 15 residues. The germline gives CDR1 SGHTA, CDR2 FQGNSA. The DNA of the CDR3 is TGTGCCAGCAGCTTAGAGACGAGCAGGATGGGTACGCAGTATTTT. It codes for CASSLETSRMGTQYF.

The rearrangement joins TRBV18 to TRBJ2-7; possibly TRBD1 for D (6 bases). The CDR3 contains 17 residues. V lost 1 base to trimming and J lost 7 bases, with 23 bases between them. Per germline, CDR1 KGHSH and CDR2 LQKENI. DNA for the CDR3: TGTGCCAGCTCACCACTAAAAGAACAGGGCAAACGAATAGAGCAGTACTTC. Encoded protein: CASSPLKEQGKRIEQYF.

The chain recombines TRBV10-3 with TRBJ2-1, with D perhaps matching TRBD1 or TRBD2 (5 bases each). V lost 2 bases and J lost 6, with 11 bases in between. Germline CDR1 and CDR2: ENHRY and SYGVKD. The CDR3 is 14 amino acids. CDR3 sequence reads: CAISEGATINEQFF. CDR3 DNA: TGTGCCATCAGTGAGGGGGCGACTATCAATGAGCAGTTCTTC.

The chain links TRBV7-2 to TRBJ2-2; 11 bases match TRBD2. Germline V lookup: CDR1 SGHTA, CDR2 FQGNSA. With 1 base clipped from V and 3 bases from J, the junction kept 10 bases outside the gene matches. The CDR3 sequence is 19 residues long. The CDR3, as DNA: TGTGCCAGCAGCTTAGGGGGACTAGCGGCCCAACGGTACACCGGGGAGCTGTTTTTT. As protein: CASSLGGLAAQRYTGELFF.